Listed here are 29 T cell receptor beta chains from one sample, sequenced in a study of cytotoxic CD8 clonotypes in ibrutinib-treated CLL. The data were produced by immunoSEQ multiplex PCR, yet TCRdb's version contains in-frame clones alone and is incomplete. This table holds over 130,000 clones, around 82% found once. Sequences were derived from PBMCs, sampled after 36 months of ibrutinib treatment. These receptors came from a human donor with chronic lymphocytic leukemia.

Of note for this clone: A read error may produce the germline difference seen at one junction end. The rearrangement joins TRBV7-3 to TRBJ2-1; D is perhaps TRBD1 (6 bases). Germline CDR1 SGHTA, CDR2 FQGTGA. The CDR3 consists of 15 residues. The CDR3 region has the DNA TGTGCCAGCAGCATAACAGGGTGGGGAAGGGATGAGCAGTTCTTC. The encoded protein is CASSITGWGRDEQFF.

J is TRBJ1-3 and V is TRBV6-5; D gene ambiguous. This CDR3 is built from 13 residues. Trimming left V 7 bases short and J 3 bases short, with 10 bases between. The germline gives CDR1 MNHEY, CDR2 SVGAGI. CDR3 protein: CASIPWGGNTIYF. CDR3 DNA: TGTGCCAGCATCCCATGGGGTGGAAACACCATATATTTT.

The chain combines TRBV7-9 with TRBJ1-6; tentative D call: TRBD1 (5 bases). V dropped 5 bases and J dropped 9 bases, with 20 bases sitting between them. CDR3 size: 16 residues. Germline-derived CDR1 and CDR2 are SEHNR and FQNEAQ (reference sequence). CDR3 DNA sequence: TGTGCCAGCAGCACGCGGAGGGTTGGGGACGTTTCACCCCTCCACTTT. Amino acids: CASSTRRVGDVSPLHF.

This chain connects TRBV5-1 to TRBJ1-1; D might be TRBD1 (6 bases). This CDR3 comprises 16 residues. The germline V and J ends were trimmed by 0 bases and 4 bases, with 16 bases remaining between them. Germline V gene data show CDR1 as SGHRS and CDR2 as YFSETQ. The CDR3 sequence: CASSLDPGRGATEAFF. The DNA for the CDR3 is TGCGCCAGCAGCTTGGATCCTGGCAGGGGAGCCACTGAAGCTTTCTTT. The whole variable domain, filled in from reference TRBV5-1 and TRBJ1-1, reads KAGVTQTPRYLIKTRGQQVTLSCSPISGHRSVSWYQQTPGQGLQFLFEYFSETQRNKGNFPGRFSGRQFSNSRSEMNVSTLELGDSALYLCASSLDPGRGATEAFFGQGTRLTVV.

This clone was detected once. This chain joins TRBV4-1 and TRBJ2-1, with TRBD2 matching 9 bases. The CDR3 has 15 residues. With V trimmed by 8 bases and J by 1 base, 6 bases remained unmatched. In germline, CDR1 is MGHRA, CDR2 YSYEKL. DNA of the CDR3: TGCGCCAGCGCATATAGCGGGAGTTCCTACAATGAGCAGTTCTTC. This translates into CASAYSGSSYNEQFF.

This chain connects TRBV5-1 to TRBJ1-1; 9 bases are a match to TRBD1. CDR3 length equals 14 residues. Germline loops: CDR1 SGHRS, CDR2 YFSETQ. Trimming removed 5 bases from V and 0 bases from J; junction bases left unmatched: 2. The CDR3 DNA is TGCGCCAGCAGACAGGGGGCCATGAACACTGAAGCTTTCTTT. Encoded protein: CASRQGAMNTEAFF.

This chain connects TRBV7-2 to TRBJ2-7; TRBD1 matches 7 bases. Trimming took 3 bases from V and 6 from J; bases not matched to a gene: 5. From germline, CDR1 is SGHTA and CDR2 FQGNSA. The CDR3 is made up of 13 amino acids. CDR3 coding DNA: TGTGCCAGCAGCTTGGGACAGCGTATCGAGCAGTACTTC. Its translation is CASSLGQRIEQYF.

The chain links TRBV27 to TRBJ2-7, with 11 bases lining up with TRBD2. This CDR3 is 17 amino acids long. Unmatched junction bases numbered 7, after V lost 0 bases and J lost 3 bases. The germline V gene has CDR1 MNHEY and CDR2 SMNVEV (reference sequence). For the CDR3, the DNA is TGTGCCAGCAGTTTATCCCAGGGGCTAGCGGGAGGCTACGAGCAGTACTTC. It translates to CASSLSQGLAGGYEQYF.

V is TRBV28 and J is TRBJ1-2; TRBD1 is a possible D gene (6 bases). The CDR3 is 13 residues long. The germline gives CDR1 MDHEN, CDR2 SYDVKM. The V gene lost 6 bases and the J gene lost 8 bases, with 16 bases spanning the gap. CDR3 residues: CASRTHRAGGYTF. The CDR3 nucleotides are TGTGCCAGCAGGACTCACAGGGCTGGGGGCTACACCTTC.

The rearrangement joins TRBV6-5 to TRBJ2-7; no clear D. The CDR3 spans 13 residues. Deletions cut 6 bases from V and 1 base from J, with 10 bases between. Germline V gives CDR1 MNHEY, CDR2 SVGAGI. The CDR3 nucleotides are TGTGCCAGCAGGATGAGAGTTTCCTACGAGCAGTACTTC. It is translated as CASRMRVSYEQYF.

The chain has TRBV30 and TRBJ1-5; the D is unclear. This CDR3 has 10 amino acids. Between the trimmed V and J ends, which lost 6 bases and 6 bases, there was a span of 6 bases. The germline gives CDR1 GTSNPN, CDR2 SVGIG (reference sequence). The CDR3 DNA follows: TGTGCCTGCGGGAGTCAGCCCCAGCATTTT. Translating it yields CACGSQPQHF. Using reference TRBV30 and TRBJ1-5 for the parts outside the CDR3, the full variable domain is SQTIHQWPATLVQPVGSPLSLECTVEGTSNPNLYWYRQAAGRGLQLLFYSVGIGQISSEVPQNLSASRPQDRQFILSSKKLLLSDSGFYLCACGSQPQHFGDGTRLSIL.

V usage is TRBV7-9 and J usage is TRBJ2-7; D gene uncertain. V lost 2 bases and J lost 8, with 16 bases in between. The CDR3 totals 14 residues. CDR1 and CDR2 (germline): SEHNR, FQNEAQ (reference sequence). CDR3 amino acids: CASSLSERFGQQYF. The CDR3, as DNA: TGTGCCAGCAGCTTATCTGAACGGTTTGGACAGCAGTACTTC.

V and J are TRBV19 and TRBJ1-1; possible D gene TRBD1, 6 bases. The germline gives CDR1 LNHDA, CDR2 SQIVND (reference sequence). CDR3 length: 12 amino acids. V was pared by 5 bases and J by 10 bases, with 14 bases between. In DNA, the CDR3 is TGTGCCAGTAGTTCACTGGGGGCGATAGCTTTCTTT. Protein product: CASSSLGAIAFF.

This clone appeared a few times. This chain joins TRBV30 and TRBJ2-5; 9 positions match TRBD1. J was trimmed by 4 bases and V by 3 bases; bases with no gene match: 3. This CDR3 region has 13 residues. Per the germline V gene, CDR1 is GTSNPN and CDR2 is SVGIG (reference sequence). The CDR3, as DNA: TGTGCCTGGAGAACAGGGGGCTCAGAGACCCAGTACTTC. It codes for CAWRTGGSETQYF.

The chain carries TRBV29-1 and TRBJ2-7, with D possibly matching TRBD2 (6 bases). Germline assignment: CDR1 SQVTM and CDR2 ANQGSEA. This CDR3 has 11 amino acids. V dropped 4 bases and J dropped 2 bases, with 6 bases sitting between them. The CDR3 nucleotides are TGCAGCGTTGTAGCGGCCTACGAGCAGTACTTC. Amino acid sequence: CSVVAAYEQYF.

The V call is TRBV5-1, the J call TRBJ2-1, with TRBD1 identical over 9 bases. This CDR3 has 14 amino acids. Germline V lookup: CDR1 SGHRS, CDR2 YFSETQ. With 4 bases clipped from V and 8 bases from J, the junction kept 7 bases outside the gene matches. The CDR3 protein is CASSAGTGLYEQFF. The CDR3 region has the DNA TGCGCCAGCAGCGCCGGGACAGGGTTGTATGAGCAGTTCTTC. The full variable domain, in which reference TRBV5-1 and TRBJ2-1 provide the parts outside the CDR3, is KAGVTQTPRYLIKTRGQQVTLSCSPISGHRSVSWYQQTPGQGLQFLFEYFSETQRNKGNFPGRFSGRQFSNSRSEMNVSTLELGDSALYLCASSAGTGLYEQFFGPGTRLTVL.

The chain is built from TRBV9 and TRBJ1-3; 7 bases line up with TRBD1. V lost 0 bases to trimming and J lost 2 bases; unmatched junction nucleotides: 2. From germline, CDR1 is SGDLS and CDR2 YYNGEE. The CDR3 length is 15 residues. CDR3 DNA: TGTGCCAGCAGCGTAGAGCAGGGGGCTGGAAACACCATATATTTT. As protein: CASSVEQGAGNTIYF.

This chain joins TRBV5-3 and TRBJ2-1; D is perhaps TRBD2 (6 bases). TRBV5-3 is designated an ORF whose function remains uncertain. V was clipped by 4 bases and J by 7 bases, with 24 bases between them. There are 17 residues in the CDR3. The CDR3 protein is CARSPTTESRGTNEQFF. For the CDR3, the DNA is TGTGCCAGAAGCCCAACCACGGAGTCGCGGGGAACTAATGAGCAGTTCTTC.

The V call is TRBV18, the J call TRBJ1-1; D uncertain. The CDR3 extends over 13 amino acids. Germline CDR1 KGHSH, CDR2 LQKENI. Trimming took off 3 bases at V and 1 base at J, with 6 bases between the two ends. CDR3 sequence (DNA): TGTGCCAGCTCACCGAGGAGGAACACTGAAGCTTTCTTT. Protein product: CASSPRRNTEAFF.

The CDR3 region has the DNA TGTGCTAGTGGGCCGGGACTAGCGGGGCCGCAGTATTTT. It is translated as CASGPGLAGPQYF. V is TRBV12-5 and J is TRBJ2-3, with 13 bases matching TRBD2. Germline assignment: CDR1 LGHNT and CDR2 FRNRAP. V gave up 6 bases and J gave up 10 bases; unmatched junction bases: 4. The CDR3 runs 13 residues.

The chain combines TRBV7-3 with TRBJ2-3, with 7 nucleotides matching TRBD2. Germline loops: CDR1 SGHTA, CDR2 FQGTGA. Trimming at V came to 2 bases and at J to 2 bases, leaving 1 base not matched to a gene. The CDR3 covers 14 residues. In DNA, the CDR3 is TGTGCCAGCAGCTTAGCGGGGGTCACAGATACGCAGTATTTT. Translation: CASSLAGVTDTQYF.

This clone was seen only a few times. The chain recombines TRBV19 with TRBJ2-1; the D is unclear. V lost 1 base and J lost 7, with 5 bases in between. Germline-derived CDR1 and CDR2 are LNHDA and SQIVND (reference sequence). CDR3 length: 12 residues. DNA for the CDR3: TGTGCCAGTAGTATAGGCGTTAATGAGCAGTTCTTC. This gives the protein CASSIGVNEQFF.

This clone was seen a few times. The rearrangement links TRBV5-1 to TRBJ2-7; D gene unclear. Trimming took 2 bases from V and 2 from J, leaving 11 bases between them. Germline V lookup: CDR1 SGHRS, CDR2 YFSETQ. The CDR3 contains 14 residues. The CDR3 is CASSLSRLPYEQYF. CDR3 DNA sequence: TGCGCCAGCAGCTTAAGCAGGTTACCCTACGAGCAGTACTTC.

The J gene is TRBJ2-3, the V gene TRBV4-2, with TRBD2 identical over 8 bases. This CDR3 contains 16 residues. Germline trimming cut 1 base from V and 4 bases from J; bases unmatched to any gene: 7. Germline CDR1 LGHNA, CDR2 YNFKEQ. CDR3 DNA: TGTGCCAGCAGCCAAGTCCGGGGGGGCAGGGCAGATACGCAGTATTTT. Translating it yields CASSQVRGGRADTQYF.

In its sample, this clone was seen once. The chain has TRBV5-4 and TRBJ1-1; perhaps TRBD1 as D (5 bases). The length of the CDR3 is 15 residues. Germline assignment: CDR1 SGHNT and CDR2 YYREEE (reference sequence). Trimming shortened V by 5 bases and J by 6 bases, and 20 bases separated the two germline ends. As DNA, the CDR3 is TGTGCCAGCAGTTCCTGGGGGGGAGGAATACCTGAAGCTTTCTTT. It translates to CASSSWGGGIPEAFF.

V and J are TRBV30 and TRBJ1-1; 7 bases map to TRBD1. CDR3 length equals 14 residues. CDR1 GTSNPN and CDR2 SVGIG come from the germline V gene (reference sequence). J gave up 8 bases and V 0 bases, and 9 bases lay outside the gene matches. In nucleotides, the CDR3 is TGTGCCTGGAGTGTACCCCTCGGGACAGCCGAAGCTTTCTTT. Its translation: CAWSVPLGTAEAFF.

This clone was seen a handful of times. The CDR3 sequence is CASSQLGLAVETQYF. Here the CDR3 DNA reads TGCGCCAGCAGCCAACTGGGACTAGCGGTCGAGACCCAGTACTTC. The gene calls are TRBV4-1 and TRBJ2-5; 11 bases map to TRBD2. Germline CDR1 is MGHRA and CDR2 is YSYEKL. The CDR3 has 15 residues. The junction had 4 bases not matched to a gene; V was cut back by 2 bases and J by 5 bases.

V usage is TRBV11-3 and J usage is TRBJ2-7; D may be TRBD2 (5 bases). This CDR3 is 14 amino acids long. CDR1 SGHNT and CDR2 YENEEA come from the germline V gene. V was shortened by 3 bases and J by 7 bases, with 16 bases between the two germline ends. For the CDR3, the DNA is TGTGCCAGCAGCTTGCGGACGGGCACGGGGGAGCAGTACTTC. Its translation is CASSLRTGTGEQYF.

The sample holds one count of this clone. V is TRBV5-6 and J is TRBJ1-2; no reliable D call. The V gene's germline CDR1 is SGHDT and CDR2 YYEEEE. The CDR3 consists of 12 residues. V lost 4 bases to trimming and J lost 7 bases, with 11 bases between them. CDR3 residues: CASSPYRGGYTF. CDR3 DNA: TGTGCCAGCAGCCCCTACCGAGGTGGCTACACCTTC. Full variable domain (outside the CDR3, taken from reference TRBV5-6 and TRBJ1-2): DAGVTQSPTHLIKTRGQQVTLRCSPKSGHDTVSWYQQALGQGPQFIFQYYEEEERQRGNFPDRFSGHQFPNYSSELNVNALLLGDSALYLCASSPYRGGYTFGSGTRLTVV.